This T cell receptor (beta chain) appears in the sequencing data of a study of blood T cell repertoires in COVID-19 (dated by TCRdb to the early 2020s). Concerning the study at large: Samples covering the acute and convalescent phases of COVID-19 were provided by collaborators in the United States, Italy and Spain. The prospective study material was composed of cDNA or gDNA derived from T cells, B-cell-depleted T cells, or PBMCs. Deeply sampled blood TCRbeta repertoires from subjects exposed to, actively infected with, or recovered from COVID-19 were included in the dataset. The repertoires were made available in a free public database intended to serve as a resource for research on the immune response to SARS-CoV-2. The samples were drawn from the first 160 participants of the ongoing ImmuneRACE study and from roughly 1,300 subjects provided by 6 global collaborators. Nearly every sample came with metadata listing a de-identified subject ID, COVID-19 status, age in years and sex. Where HLA class I and class II types were available, the types were taken from metadata supplied by the sample provider, not from assay-based typing.

The immunoSEQ Assay, a bias-controlled multiplex PCR, was used to amplify TCRbeta CDR3 regions from genomic DNA. Under the source paper's analysis protocol: Nucleated cell counts per sample were estimated from amplification of reference gene primers within the assay. To quantify the absolute abundance of each unique TCRbeta CDR3 rearrangement, sequence reads were collapsed and filtered. For each sample, productive Simpson clonality was calculated as the square root of Simpson's diversity index over productive rearrangements. The table comes from immuneACCESS by way of TCRdb, which keeps in-frame sequences with V and J called. Part of the clones is missing from these tables; in studies checked, under half for an unresolved V gene and the rest for unknown reasons. Clonal size and the V and J genes are those of that table, whereas D and trimming came from the DNA. Counted in this sample were 250,000 to 300,000 clones; 80% to 90% of them appeared once. Of the sample, under 2.5% is held by the ten largest clones.

This clone appeared a single time. Its antigen is not yet known. There are no base qualities to consult, and no much larger clone falls within one base. The germline V gene (reference sequence) provides CDR1 LNHDA and CDR2 SQIVND. From the cysteine through the phenylalanine, the CDR3 covers 15 amino acids. Just the 45-base CDR3 DNA is kept, in frame starting at base 1. Trimming leaves V shorter by 1 base and J shorter by 3 bases, with the junction holding 3 bases beyond the gene matches. Each collaborating institution followed its own protocols to collect whole blood in K2EDTA tubes. Collaborator samples were shipped for TCRbeta analysis as frozen whole blood, isolated PBMCs, or DNA extracted from either sample type. Study-wide findings and limitations: The quantity of clinical and demographic metadata differed by source and by participant and was supplied without curation.

This receptor chain uses TRBV19 and TRBJ1-1; TRBD1 aligns with 9 central bases. The receptor was derived from a man aged 30 to 45 with active or convalescent COVID-19. The sequenced sample was peripheral blood. The CDR3 here reads CASSIAGTGHTEAFF. The base sequence is TGTGCCAGTAGTATAGCCGGGACAGGGCACACTGAAGCTTTCTTT.